The present T cell receptor beta chain was sequenced within a study of T cell repertoires in cytomegalovirus infection (dated by TCRdb to about 2019). Turning to the overall study: Alongside well-studied HLA-B-restricted epitopes, the peptide stimulations were aimed at recently identified HLA-C-restricted CMV epitopes, whose presentation resists viral immunomodulation. Donor HLA type was relevant to the analysis, because carriage of CMV infection together with the matching HLA type was indicated by public TCR beta signatures.

The reads were generated on an Illumina HiSeq 1500. The public reads were reanalyzed by TCRdb: fastp trimming at Q25, MiXCR alignment, in-frame beta chains only. Here each entry gathers all rows of one CDR3 protein and keeps the most common genes and DNA. The sample records about 78,000 distinct CDR3 sequences, approximately 42% of which are singletons. The ten top clones hold approximately 95% of the sample. The sample's treatment or condition label, in plain terms: in vitro stimulation with specific CMV peptide epitopes to enrich CMV-specific T cells. The investigation overall reported the following: Cumulative frequency of public TCR beta family members discriminated carriers of CMV infection plus the relevant HLA type in this cohort and an independent roughly 330-donor cohort. The ex vivo response was dominated by HLA-C-restricted CMV-specific TCR beta clonotypes, which also provided the single most frequent clonotype in two of eight donors.

To note about this clonotype: Its specific antigen is unknown. The input lacks base qualities; no much larger clone sits a single base away.

This TCR was recovered from a human donor in good health (CMV status not recorded). Some clones in this sample may be carry-over from other donors' samples. Material: CD8+ T cells from cultured PBMCs, obtained from culture after CMV antigen stimulation.

The CDR3 region has the sequence CASSERSGGNNEQFF. The nucleotides are TGTGCCAGCAGTGAACGAAGCGGGGGGAACAATGAGCAGTTCTTC. The rearrangement combines TRBV2 with TRBJ2-1; the central 9 bases match TRBD2. V lost 2 bases and J lost 5 bases, and the count of bases not matched to a germline gene is 4. The germline V gene gives CDR1 as SNHLY and CDR2 as FYNNEI. The CDR3 runs 15 residues from the cysteine to the phenylalanine. The entry retains the CDR3 DNA only, 45 bases that are in frame from base 1.